Sequencing of this TCR beta chain was carried out in a study of blood T cells in healthy people across ages. Points from the study as a whole: The unknown donor CMV status may have confounded expanded clonotype changes.

To note about this clonotype: Its antigen remains unknown.

A second about 7 to 12 cycle PCR used barcoded and J-beta primers. TCRdb fed the 5' RACE reads into MiXCR, producing one record per CDR3 protein. The data show about 630,000 distinct CDR3 sequences, approximately 21% seen once. This CDR3 is built from 15 residues. The ends were cut back, 1 base at V and 2 bases at J, with 12 bases in the middle. CDR1 and CDR2 from the germline V gene are SGHKS and YYEKEE (reference sequence). This receptor was obtained from a man between 65 and 80 years old in good health. Specimen: blood. The rearrangement links TRBV5-5 to TRBJ2-5; D gene uncertain. As DNA, the CDR3 is TGTGCCAGCAGCTTGTTCAAACAGCCACAAGAGACCCAGTACTTC. It translates to CASSLFKQPQETQYF.